Presented here are 4 T cell receptor beta chains from one specimen sequenced in a study of cytomegalovirus exposure and HLA in healthy donors. The PCR used 60 Vbeta and 13 Jbeta primers. Clones were read by immunoSEQ multiplex PCR, and TCRdb kept only the in-frame ones, dropping some. The profile shows roughly 120,000 clones, around three quarters of them singletons. Material: PBMCs. The receptors here all came from a man between 18 and 29 years old in good health and CMV-seropositive.

This clone was picked up a small number of times. V usage is TRBV4-1 and J usage is TRBJ1-1; possibly TRBD1 for D (5 bases). Trimming removed 6 bases from V and 0 bases from J, with 14 bases in between. Germline V CDR1 and CDR2: MGHRA, YSYEKL. The CDR3 consists of 15 residues. CDR3 protein: CASRKGAGMNTEAFF. Here the CDR3 DNA reads TGCGCCAGCAGGAAAGGGGCGGGGATGAACACTGAAGCTTTCTTT.

The V call is TRBV19, the J call TRBJ1-4; possible D gene TRBD1, 5 bases. CDR3 length equals 13 residues. V lost 7 bases and J 6 bases, leaving 12 bases between the germline ends. Germline-derived CDR1 and CDR2 are LNHDA and SQIVND (reference sequence). CDR3 sequence reads: CASTGRVYEKLFF. CDR3 coding DNA: TGTGCCAGTACCGGCAGGGTTTATGAAAAACTGTTTTTT.

This clone showed up just a few times. DNA for the CDR3: TGTGCCAGCAAGCTTTTGGGGGGCACTGAAGCTTTCTTT. Translation gives CASKLLGGTEAFF. V is TRBV7-6 and J is TRBJ1-1; D perhaps matches TRBD1 (5 bases). There are 13 residues in the CDR3. CDR1 SGHVS and CDR2 FNYEAQ come from the germline V gene. With 7 bases removed from V and 4 bases from J, the gap between germline ends came to 13 bases.

The chain couples TRBV6-5 to TRBJ2-7, with D unclear. The germline CDR1 and CDR2 sequences are MNHEY and SVGAGI. V lost 6 bases and J lost 6, with 15 bases in between. The CDR3 has 13 residues. CDR3 DNA: TGTGCCAGCAGCCTAACGCGGCTTCCCGAGCAGTACTTC. Its protein product is CASSLTRLPEQYF.